The source of this T cell receptor (beta chain) is a study of early T cells in non-severe SARS-CoV-2 infection. Whole-study context: Chains from this unsorted whole-blood bulk RNA could not be paired. The study, taken as a whole, reports: VDJdb matching skewed toward anti-spike CD8 responses, missing private and CD4 specificities.

Details on this clonotype: The antigen is not known.

The TCR library protocol attached unique molecular identifiers to the individual cDNA molecules. MiXCR was run by TCRdb on the 5' RACE reads, yielding one entry per CDR3 protein. Seen here are roughly 76,000 distinct CDR3 sequences, less than 15% observed once, and the top ten hold 3.9%. V lost 2 bases, J lost 0 bases, and 8 bases lay in between. Germline V lookup: CDR1 SGHRS, CDR2 YFSETQ. This CDR3 comprises 14 residues. The material sequenced was whole blood. The receptor comes from an adult who was a healthcare worker with PCR-confirmed SARS-CoV-2 infection or an uninfected control (not recorded which). V usage is TRBV5-1 and J usage is TRBJ2-5, with D perhaps matching TRBD1 (6 bases). The CDR3 sequence is CASSFRDNQETQYF. The CDR3 region has the DNA TGCGCCAGCAGCTTTCGGGACAACCAAGAGACCCAGTACTTC.